This paragraph covers one T cell receptor (beta chain) sequence. Its target is unknown. One entry per CDR3 protein results from TCRdb running MiXCR on the RT-PCR reads. The sample has about 520,000 distinct CDR3 sequences; around 25% are singletons. The sample originates from a study of response to subunit inactivated influenza vaccine. Findings and caveats of the study: There was a suggestion from the authors that each seasonal influenza vaccination recruits few new T cells.

The V and J ends lost 4 bases and 4 bases, in that order; junction bases with no gene match: 6. From germline, CDR1 is MGHDK and CDR2 SYGVNS. The CDR3 has 14 amino acids. The input for sequencing was CD4+ T cells sorted from PBMCs, taken approximately 5 days after vaccination. This chain uses TRBV25-1 with TRBJ2-5; the match to TRBD1 covers 7 bases. This TCR came from a man aged 50 to 60 who received an inactivated influenza vaccine. CDR3 sequence: CASSGDSSVETQYF. For the CDR3, the DNA is TGTGCCAGCAGTGGGGACAGTTCCGTAGAGACCCAGTACTTC.